These 27 T cell receptor beta chains came from one sample sequenced in a study of T cells in Graves' hyperthyroidism and ophthalmopathy. The investigators amplified TCR beta CDR3 regions from RNA transcripts. Researchers ran a first-round RT-PCR on the TCR CDR3 using the HTBI primer set. TCRdb processed the multiplex PCR reads anew with MiXCR; each CDR3 protein has one entry. The sample consists of roughly 350,000 distinct CDR3 sequences, roughly 15% of them appearing once. Sequenced sample: blood. All receptors derive from a middle-aged woman with Graves' ophthalmopathy.

V gene TRBV27 combines with J gene TRBJ1-5, with D perhaps matching TRBD1 (6 bases). CDR3 length equals 15 residues. Looked up from germline, CDR1 is MNHEY and CDR2 is SMNVEV (reference sequence). V lost 4 bases, J lost 1 base, and 11 bases lay in between. CDR3: CASSYSRGSNQPQHF. CDR3 DNA: TGTGCCAGCAGTTACTCTAGGGGGAGCAATCAGCCCCAGCATTTT.

The chain couples TRBV28 to TRBJ2-7, with D perhaps TRBD1 or TRBD2 (6 bases each). V lost 7 bases and J 5 bases, leaving 15 bases between the germline ends. The germline V gene encodes CDR1 MDHEN and CDR2 SYDVKM. The CDR3 is 13 amino acids. CDR3 residues: CASTSGAGNEQYF. In DNA form, the CDR3 reads TGTGCCAGCACCTCAGGGGCGGGGAACGAGCAGTACTTC.

Notes on this clonotype: It may be a read error: a sequence one base away is much more abundant. The J gene is TRBJ1-2, the V gene TRBV7-2, with 9 bases identical to TRBD1. The V gene end was trimmed by 8 bases and the J gene end by 7 bases; junction bases not matched to a gene: 8. Per the germline V gene, CDR1 is SGHTA and CDR2 is FQGNSA. The CDR3 has 13 residues. CDR3 loop: CASGQTGGSGYTF. CDR3 DNA: TGTGCCAGCGGTCAAACAGGGGGCTCTGGCTACACCTTC.

This clonotype has only a few counts. The rearrangement uses TRBV9 and TRBJ1-1, with a tentative D call TRBD1 (5 bases). The V end was cut by 4 bases, the J end by 1 base, with 8 bases between. Germline V gives CDR1 SGDLS, CDR2 YYNGEE. The CDR3 loop spans 13 amino acids. CDR3: CASSTTANTEAFF. The CDR3 region has the DNA TGTGCCAGCAGCACGACAGCGAACACTGAAGCTTTCTTT.

This clonotype was recorded many times. This chain uses TRBV20-1 with TRBJ2-5, with D possibly matching TRBD2 (5 bases). Looked up from germline, CDR1 is DFQATT and CDR2 is SNEGSKA (reference sequence). The CDR3 is 14 amino acids. Trimming cost V 4 bases and J 1 base, with 13 bases left between them. CDR3 nucleotides: TGCAGTGCTACCCTCGGGGTCCGCCAAGAGACCCAGTACTTC. This encodes CSATLGVRQETQYF.

Only one count was recorded for this clonotype. At one end the junction does not follow the germline gene, possibly because of a read error. The rearrangement joins TRBV7-2 to TRBJ2-1; 7 bases agree with TRBD1. CDR1 and CDR2 (germline): SGHTA, FQGNSA. There are 15 residues in the CDR3. The CDR3 region has the DNA TGTGCCAGCAGCTTAGAGGGGGCCAACCACAATAAGCAGTTCTTC. It encodes CASSLEGANHNKQFF.

This clonotype appeared many times. V gene TRBV6-1 combines with J gene TRBJ1-5; tentative D call: TRBD1 (6 bases). Germline CDR1 is MNHNS and CDR2 is SASEGT. V was trimmed by 4 bases and J by 6 bases, leaving 13 bases between them. This CDR3 is 14 amino acids long. DNA of the CDR3: TGTGCCAGCAGTGTGACAGGCGAAGCTCAGCCCCAGCATTTT. This sequence encodes CASSVTGEAQPQHF.

The V and J genes are TRBV27 and TRBJ2-4, with unresolved D. CDR3 size: 15 residues. Trimming left V 5 bases short and J 0 bases short, with 11 bases between. Looked up from germline, CDR1 is MNHEY and CDR2 is SMNVEV (reference sequence). The DNA of the CDR3 is TGTGCCAGCAGTAGCGCCCGGCTAGCCAAAAACATTCAGTACTTC. It translates to CASSSARLAKNIQYF.

This clonotype was picked up many times. The chain couples TRBV2 to TRBJ1-6; TRBD1 matches 7 bases. Germline assignment: CDR1 SNHLY and CDR2 FYNNEI. V shed 11 bases, J shed 7 bases, and the junction held 5 bases outside the gene matches. This CDR3 has 12 amino acids. In nucleotides, the CDR3 is TGTGCCGGTGGGACAGCAAATTCACCCCTCCACTTT. Its translation: CAGGTANSPLHF.

This clonotype was recorded at least ten times. The gene calls are TRBV12-5 and TRBJ2-1; D is unresolved. V shed 0 bases and J shed 2 bases, with 11 bases lying between them. Germline CDR1 LGHNT, CDR2 FRNRAP. The length of the CDR3 is 16 residues. CDR3 in DNA: TGTGCTAGTGGTTTGGTACCACAGCTCCCCTACAATGAGCAGTTCTTC. This codes for CASGLVPQLPYNEQFF.

In its sample, this clonotype was seen many times. The chain combines TRBV6-1 with TRBJ1-5, with 12 positions matching TRBD1. Germline-derived CDR1 and CDR2 are MNHNS and SASEGT. Unmatched junction bases numbered 9, after V lost 6 bases and J lost 6 bases. The CDR3 extends over 16 amino acids. The CDR3 region is CASRPGTGGFGQPQHF. CDR3 nucleotide sequence: TGTGCCAGCAGGCCCGGGACAGGGGGCTTCGGTCAGCCCCAGCATTTT.

The sample holds many counts of this clonotype. The chain employs TRBV2 and TRBJ2-3; TRBD1 is a possible D gene (6 bases). V was clipped by 3 bases and J by 9 bases, with 13 bases between them. The V gene's germline CDR1 is SNHLY and CDR2 FYNNEI. The CDR3 has 13 amino acids. The CDR3 bases are TGTGCCAGCAGTGAGGACAGTGAGGCCACGCAGTATTTT. It translates to CASSEDSEATQYF.

This clonotype was detected a few times. The rearrangement uses TRBV18 and TRBJ2-5; tentatively, D is TRBD2 (6 bases). CDR3 length: 14 amino acids. The germline V and J ends were trimmed by 5 bases and 4 bases, with 14 bases remaining between them. CDR1 KGHSH and CDR2 LQKENI come from the germline V gene. The CDR3 sequence: CASSTGGPGETQYF. The CDR3 region has the DNA TGTGCCAGCTCAACCGGGGGACCGGGAGAGACCCAGTACTTC.

This clonotype was found a few times. V usage is TRBV2 and J usage is TRBJ2-3; 9 nucleotides match TRBD1. The V gene end was trimmed by 7 bases and the J gene end by 4 bases; junction bases not matched to a gene: 3. The CDR3 has 13 amino acids. The germline CDR1 and CDR2 sequences are SNHLY and FYNNEI. The CDR3 DNA sequence: TGTGCCAGCAACAGGGGGCTGGCAGATACGCAGTATTTT. Translated, it gives CASNRGLADTQYF.

This clonotype was seen at least ten times. V gene TRBV10-2 combines with J gene TRBJ2-1; D gene uncertain. The V end lost 1 base, the J end lost 10 bases, and 5 bases lay between the germline ends. In germline, CDR1 is WSHSY, CDR2 SAAADI. The CDR3 totals 11 residues. The CDR3 DNA sequence: TGCGCCAGCAGTGAGTTCGGCGAGCAGTTCTTC. Translation gives CASSEFGEQFF.

The chain uses TRBV27 and TRBJ2-2; 7 bases are shared with TRBD2. After removal of 8 bases from V and 1 base from J, the junction contained 13 bases not matched to a gene. This CDR3 has 17 residues. Looked up from germline, CDR1 is MNHEY and CDR2 is SMNVEV (reference sequence). The CDR3 protein is CASGFTRGSQNTGELFF. For the CDR3, the DNA is TGTGCCAGCGGATTCACGCGGGGGAGTCAGAACACCGGGGAGCTGTTTTTT.

In its sample, this clonotype was seen many times. The rearrangement uses TRBV7-8 and TRBJ2-3, with 15 bases lining up with TRBD2. V lost 4 bases to trimming and J lost 4 bases; unmatched junction nucleotides: 6. Germline V gene lookup returns CDR1 SGHVS and CDR2 FQNEAQ. The CDR3 sequence is 17 residues long. In DNA form, the CDR3 reads TGTGCCAGCAGCTCCGGGACTAGCGGGAGGATTGCAGATACGCAGTATTTT. It is translated as CASSSGTSGRIADTQYF.

This clonotype has a handful of counts. V is TRBV24-1 and J is TRBJ2-2; tentative D call: TRBD1 (5 bases). CDR1 and CDR2 from the germline V gene are KGHDR and SFDVKD. V was shortened by 4 bases and J by 0 bases, with 17 bases between the two germline ends. The CDR3 totals 18 residues. This chain's CDR3 is CATSDATAYYANTGELFF. The DNA for the CDR3 is TGTGCCACCAGTGACGCGACAGCTTACTACGCGAACACCGGGGAGCTGTTTTTT.

This clonotype was seen a handful of times. The chain is built from TRBV4-1 and TRBJ1-5; maybe TRBD1 (5 bases). CDR3 length equals 14 residues. Trimming stripped 1 base from V and 3 bases from J, with 7 bases between. Germline CDR1 MGHRA, CDR2 YSYEKL. In DNA, the CDR3 is TGCGCCAGCAGCCAAGGACAGCACAATCAGCCCCAGCATTTT. This encodes CASSQGQHNQPQHF.

The chain links TRBV14 to TRBJ1-4; no definite D call. The CDR3 runs to 14 residues. V lost 2 bases and J lost 8, with 12 bases in between. Per the germline V gene, CDR1 is SGHDN and CDR2 is FVKESK. The CDR3 bases are TGTGCCAGCAGCCAATCCGGGGTAGGAGAAAAACTGTTTTTT. Encoded protein: CASSQSGVGEKLFF.

There are a few counts of this clonotype. The chain's CDR3 is CASTLRRGDTDTQYF. The CDR3 DNA reads TGTGCCAGCACCCTCCGGAGAGGGGACACAGATACGCAGTATTTT. The chain links TRBV5-6 to TRBJ2-3, with D possibly being TRBD1 or TRBD2 (5 bases each). The V gene's germline CDR1 is SGHDT and CDR2 YYEEEE. The V end was cut by 6 bases, the J end by 2 bases, with 16 bases between. The CDR3 spans 15 residues.

This clonotype turned up a few times. The V and J genes are TRBV5-1 and TRBJ1-6; D remains unclear. The CDR3 consists of 14 residues. Trimming cost V 5 bases and J 8 bases, with 14 bases left between them. CDR1 and CDR2 (germline): SGHRS, YFSETQ. CDR3 sequence: CASRGDATHSPLHF. The CDR3 DNA sequence: TGCGCCAGCAGGGGCGACGCAACTCATTCACCCCTCCACTTT. The variable domain in full, with the rest retrieved from reference TRBV5-1 and TRBJ1-6, is KAGVTQTPRYLIKTRGQQVTLSCSPISGHRSVSWYQQTPGQGLQFLFEYFSETQRNKGNFPGRFSGRQFSNSRSEMNVSTLELGDSALYLCASRGDATHSPLHFGNGTRLTVT.

By sample share, this clonotype is medium-sized. The rearrangement uses TRBV10-3 and TRBJ2-1, with 7 bases identical to TRBD2. In germline, CDR1 is ENHRY, CDR2 SYGVKD. The ends lost 0 bases at V and 5 bases at J; junction bases unmatched: 10. The CDR3 loop spans 17 amino acids. CDR3 protein: CAISESRASGDNNEQFF. Here the CDR3 DNA reads TGTGCCATCAGTGAGTCGAGGGCTAGCGGAGACAACAATGAGCAGTTCTTC.

The J gene is TRBJ2-4, the V gene TRBV20-1; D is possibly TRBD1 (6 bases). This CDR3 has 15 residues. Trimming removed 0 bases at V and 1 base at J, with 10 bases between. Germline V gives CDR1 DFQATT, CDR2 SNEGSKA (reference sequence). The CDR3 DNA is TGCAGTGCTAGAGAGGACAGAGCGGCCAAAAACATTCAGTACTTC. Amino acid sequence: CSAREDRAAKNIQYF.

This clonotype was counted ten times or more. The chain joins TRBV28 to TRBJ2-5; 9 bases align to TRBD2. This CDR3 is built from 15 residues. The V gene end was trimmed by 6 bases and the J gene end by 0 bases; junction bases not matched to a gene: 5. Germline values: CDR1 MDHEN, CDR2 SYDVKM. The CDR3, as DNA: TGTGCCAGCAGGGGAGCGGGGGGCTACCAAGAGACCCAGTACTTC. Amino acids: CASRGAGGYQETQYF.

The V gene is TRBV18, the J gene TRBJ1-2; unclear D gene. CDR3 size: 13 residues. V lost 2 bases, J lost 3 bases, and 7 bases lay in between. Per the germline V gene, CDR1 is KGHSH and CDR2 is LQKENI. The CDR3 protein is CASSPREDYGYTF. The CDR3 bases are TGTGCCAGCTCACCAAGGGAGGACTATGGCTACACCTTC.

As regards this clonotype: With a much larger clone just one base away, this may be a read error. The chain couples TRBV12-3 or TRBV12-4 to TRBJ2-3, with D tentatively TRBD1 or TRBD2 (5 bases each). Trimming took off 6 bases at V and 3 bases at J, with 16 bases between the two ends. This CDR3 is built from 15 residues. CDR3 sequence: CASRLVGASTDTQYF. CDR3 nucleotides: TGTGCCAGCAGATTGGTCGGGGCAAGTACAGATACGCAGTATTTT.